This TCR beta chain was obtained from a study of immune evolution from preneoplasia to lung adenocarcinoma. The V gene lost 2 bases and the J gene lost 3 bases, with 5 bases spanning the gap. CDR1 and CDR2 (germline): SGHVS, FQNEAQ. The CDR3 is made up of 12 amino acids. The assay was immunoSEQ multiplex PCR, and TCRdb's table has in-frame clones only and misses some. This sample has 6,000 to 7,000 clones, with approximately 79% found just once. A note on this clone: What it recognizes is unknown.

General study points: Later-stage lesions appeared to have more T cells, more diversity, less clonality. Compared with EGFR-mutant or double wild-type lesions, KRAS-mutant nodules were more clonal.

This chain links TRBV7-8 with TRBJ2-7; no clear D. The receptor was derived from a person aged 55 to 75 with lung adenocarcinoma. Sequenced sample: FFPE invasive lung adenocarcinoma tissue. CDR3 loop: CASSLFSYEQYF. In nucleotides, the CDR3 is TGTGCCAGCAGCTTATTCAGCTACGAGCAGTACTTC.